This TCR beta chain was identified during a study of T cells after yellow fever vaccination. General observations from the study: Across the CD4 and CD8 compartments, a small share of clonotypes was present in both. Post-booster samples contained most primary-vaccination clones (about 95% CD4, around 88% CD8).

Germline V gene sequence: CDR1 MNHEY, CDR2 SMNVEV (reference sequence). The length of the CDR3 is 16 residues. V lost 5 bases, J lost 4 bases, and 18 bases lay in between. This clonotype has more than one count but fewer than ten. The antigen is not known. They built TCR cDNA with 5'RACE template switching, a step that put in a universal primer site and UMIs. MiXCR was run by TCRdb on the 5' RACE reads, yielding one entry per CDR3 protein. The sample has 250,000 to 400,000 distinct CDR3 sequences, 3.5% to 4.5% seen once; the top ten hold around 19%. The sequence came from a man aged 18-30 years who received the YFV17D yellow fever vaccine. The genes are TRBV27 and TRBJ2-1, with D tentatively TRBD2 (6 bases). The specimen was PBMCs, collected 15 days after the yellow fever booster vaccination. The CDR3 nucleotides read TGTGCCAGCAGTCCCCTTACTAGCAGCTTTTACAATGAGCAGTTCTTC. This translates into CASSPLTSSFYNEQFF.